The T cell receptor (beta chain) described here comes from a study of T-cell reconstitution after alpha-beta-depleted transplantation in children. This clonotype was detected only a few times. Its antigen is unidentified. Preparing the TCRbeta library involved the use of unique molecular identifiers. One entry per CDR3 protein, called by TCRdb with MiXCR from the PCR reads. Of 300,000 to 400,000 distinct CDR3 sequences in the sample, around 16% were seen once. V trimming: 1 base; J trimming: 5 bases; junction bases outside the gene matches: 14. This CDR3 has 20 amino acids. Germline V gene sequence: CDR1 SGHRS, CDR2 YFSETQ. Regarding the study as a whole: T-cell counts and diversity were attributed mostly to newly produced T cells one year after transplant.

The origin of this receptor is a male patient between 2 and 10 years old who had a stem cell transplant for acute lymphoblastic leukemia, so the T cells may come from the graft donor. The J gene is TRBJ2-1, the V gene TRBV5-1; 14 bases map to TRBD2. The sequencing here drew on PBMCs, mostly from graft donor cells, taken 360 days after TCRalphabeta/CD19-depleted stem cell transplant. In DNA form, the CDR3 reads TGCGCCAGCAGCTTGTCGGGACTAGCGGGAGCCCACAGGGGGAACAATGAGCAGTTCTTC. Encoded protein: CASSLSGLAGAHRGNNEQFF.